What follows describes a single T cell receptor beta chain. What it recognizes is unknown. The sample originates from a study of T cell responses to AZD1222 COVID-19 vaccine. Study conclusions and caveats: Spike as a whole was targeted by vaccine-associated CD4 TCRs, dominant at 160-218 and 743-854.

The repertoire was sequenced with immunoSEQ multiplex PCR; TCRdb's copy has only in-frame clones and lacks some. The repertoire includes about 130,000 clones, roughly 84% of them detected once, and about 4% sits in the top ten. Source: peripheral blood, taken on day 0 of AZD1222 vaccination. This TCR was sampled from an adult in good health.

The CDR3 DNA reads TGTGCCAGCAGCTTTTGGAGTGTTGGTCCAGATACGCAGTATTTT. Its translation: CASSFWSVGPDTQYF. The rearrangement links TRBV5-8 to TRBJ2-3; D is unclear. The V and J ends lost 2 bases and 4 bases respectively, with 14 bases between them. The CDR3 spans 15 residues. Germline CDR1 SGHTS, CDR2 YDEGEE. The variable domain in full, completed from reference TRBV5-8 and TRBJ2-3, reads EAGVTQSPTHLIKTRGQQATLRCSPISGHTSVYWYQQALGLGLQFLLWYDEGEERNRGNFPPRFSGRQFPNYSSELNVNALELEDSALYLCASSFWSVGPDTQYFGPGTRLTVL.